This TCR beta chain was observed in a study of cytomegalovirus exposure and HLA in healthy donors (dated by TCRdb to 2016 to 2017). Background on the whole study: According to an earlier analysis of 587 of the donors, 150 million to 200 million T cells yielded approximately 120 million unique TCR beta sequences and approximately 300 Gb of sequence data. An early release that covered several hundred HLA-typed donors contained approximately 290 gigabases of sequencing data and 65 million to 100 million unique TCR sequences. Of the approximately 400 genotyped donors, about 80% fell in the genetic ancestry cluster associated with self-reported Caucasian donors. The aim of the study was to test whether cataloging public T cell receptors could identify signatures of past pathogen exposure. Using immunosequencing, the study profiled T cell repertoires from around 680 subjects and related those repertoires to cytomegalovirus serostatus. Besides the first cohort of around 670 subjects, a separate validation cohort made up of over 95 different subjects was used. High-throughput TCR immunosequencing, statistical association of individual TCRs with disease status, and machine learning were combined to predict cytomegalovirus infection status. In a later analysis, previously published TCR beta repertoires from 550 to 750 donors were re-analyzed and high-resolution HLA genotyping was added so that TCR occurrence patterns could be studied. In the later analysis, no new phenotypic data were used to find candidate immune exposures; instead, reliance was placed on TCR beta sequences and their occurrence across donors. An earlier analysis of several hundred of the donors used high-throughput TCR beta sequencing to judge whether each TCR beta V gene segment behaved as functional or pseudogenic. Donor age, sex, ethnicity and CMV serostatus were compiled alongside the repertoire data. A later genetic analysis used genome-wide SNP genotypes for about 65% of the roughly 670 donors, treating that subset as a discovery cohort. All discovery cohort repertoires had been generated on a single sequencing platform. Class I and class II HLA loci were covered by the typing at four-digit resolution. The number of donors typed differed by locus, with roughly 620-630 for A, B, C, DRB1 and DQB1, around 520 for DQA1, nearly 610 for DPA1, and some 440 for DPB1. Five DR-DQ haplotypes were treated as single units for association and clustering because of strong linkage in the cohort. Across approximately 400 genotyped donors of the cohort, an average of approximately 240,000 unique TCR beta nucleotide sequences per donor were sequenced, and approximately 17% of those sequences were non-productive.

Library creation used the immunoSEQ multiplex PCR assay. For the multiplex PCR, a mixture combining 60 forward primers for TCR Vbeta segments and 13 reverse primers for TCR Jbeta segments was used. The CDR3 region of rearranged TCR beta genes was amplified from genomic DNA by a multiplex PCR assay. Amplified TCR beta libraries were sequenced as 87-base-pair reads on the Illumina HiSeq System. As for how the authors treated the data: A later analysis tallied tens of millions of unique TCR beta chains across the 666 repertoires, and approximately 11 million of those chains were shared by two or more donors. Raw reads were error-corrected and collapsed into unique sequences with a nearest-neighbor algorithm that merged closely related sequences to remove PCR and sequencing errors. CDR3 sequences were aligned to IMGT reference sequences to assign V, D and J gene segments. For a sequence to be retained, a match of at least six nucleotides was required to both a V gene segment and a J gene segment. A rearrangement counted as productive if the CDR3 had no stop codons and remained in frame with V and J, and every other rearrangement counted as non-productive. CDR3 was defined according to IMGT convention as the region running from the second conserved V-encoded cysteine to the conserved J-encoded phenylalanine. Sequences without an unambiguous match to a single V gene segment were excluded from the earlier analysis of over 500 of the donors. In an earlier analysis of 587 of the donors, V segments were called functional above 56.7% productive rearrangements and were called segregating when the between-donor standard deviation exceeded 5%. A statistical classification framework was developed to diagnose cytomegalovirus status using the catalog of TCR beta chain sequences. In a later analysis, TCR nucleotide sequences were compared against IMGT/GENE-DB human TR gene sequences so that V and J genes could be assigned. Using the TCRdist pipeline, a later analysis assigned CDR3 sequences along with most-parsimonious VDJ recombination scenarios. In a later analysis, every TCR beta chain was defined by the combination of its CDR3 amino acid sequence and its V-gene family, and reads without a unique V-gene family were dropped. To address suspected cross-contamination and a sequencing artifact, a later analysis removed over 500 highly shared, low-generation-probability nucleotide sequences. In a later analysis, a clonal expansion index was calculated for each public chain from normalized within-repertoire ranks of inferred template counts. In a later analysis, generation probabilities were computed using a VDJ recombination model fitted to out-of-frame rearrangements, and the results were checked against IGoR. A later analysis scored TCR-TCR, TCR-HLA and TCR-CMV co-occurrence with hypergeometric tests, applying a repertoire-size bias correction to TCR pairs. A later analysis estimated false discovery rates by permuting HLA or CMV assignments 20 times. In a later analysis, co-occurring TCRs were grouped using DBSCAN, with TCRdist sequence similarity added in when clustering inside HLA-allele-positive subsets. Co-occurrence clustering excluded repertoires with fewer than 30,000 or more than 120,000 public chains, plus five with anomalous nucleotide sharing. The source is immuneACCESS, and TCRdb retained only in-frame sequences with V and J called. Part of the clones is not carried over; for the studies checked, unresolved V genes explain less than half of this, and the remainder is unexplained. The V and J calls and the clone size are those of that table, but D and trimming were determined from the DNA. The sample table lists some 110,000 clones, roughly 80% of them with a count of one. The ten biggest clones cover roughly 3.4% of the sample.

The cohort was made up of 666 healthy bone marrow donors. All cohort members were sampled while nominally healthy, although unrecorded immune exposures were likely present. The donor tested CMV seronegative and was one of the 352 seronegative cohort members. Each donor provided a peripheral blood sample, and peripheral blood mononuclear cells were used for TCR beta sequencing. Genomic DNA extraction from the blood cell samples was performed with the Qiagen DNeasy Blood Extraction Kit. CDR1 SGHVS and CDR2 FQNEAQ are derived from the germline V gene. Clipping removes 1 base from V and 5 bases from J, with 2 as the unmatched junction base count. The CDR3, cysteine through phenylalanine, is 14 amino acids long. Left in the record is the CDR3 DNA by itself, 42 bases read in frame from the first base. Points on this clone: Its antigen is not yet known. One base away there is no much larger clone; base qualities are not given.

The research as a whole found: A later genetic analysis reported fewer N-insertions in productive TCRs among donors in an Asian-associated ancestry cluster than the approximately 670-donor mean. Because HLA typing was missing for some donors at each locus, association tests included only the typed subset. The only immune exposure information available for the cohort was CMV serostatus. The 87-base-pair reads could not distinguish some IMGT-functional V segments, including TRBV6-2 and TRBV6-3, so those segments were excluded. Linkage disequilibrium might explain the correlated functional status among segregating V segments, but an unknown experimental factor could not be ruled out. A further reported finding was that TCR beta sequences accurately predicted the HLA-A and HLA-B alleles for most subjects in the first cohort. In an earlier analysis of approximately 600 of the donors, most TCR beta V segments were observed in productive rearrangements about 90% or about 30% of the time, broadly matching IMGT annotations. Three of the identified cytomegalovirus-associated TCR beta chains were confirmed in vitro to be specific for cytomegalovirus antigens. In a later analysis, HLA-associated TCR beta chains showed more clonal expansion and lower generation probabilities than non-associated chains that were equally common. This cohort had only TCR beta chains sequenced, and the lack of alpha or paired-chain data limited which features could be detected. According to a later analysis, TCR association rates differed among HLA loci, with DRB1 alleles showing the most associated TCRs and HLA-C alleles showing the fewest. At a false discovery rate of 0.05, a later analysis linked roughly 17,000 TCR beta sequences to specific HLA alleles. Because counts were too low, seventeen rarely observed V segments, including chromosome 9 orphons, were excluded from the earlier analysis of some 590 of the donors. In a later analysis, most CMV-associated TCR beta chains were found to appear HLA-restricted, with HLA associations seemingly driven largely by CMV exposure. According to a later analysis, parvovirus B19, influenza, CMV and Epstein-Barr virus appeared linked to several top co-occurrence clusters. V-gene and J-gene trimming of TCR beta chains was associated with a missense DCLRE1C variant in a later genetic analysis, and the association was replicated in an independent cohort. Presence/absence analyses assumed roughly uniform sequencing depth across donors, an assumption that may not hold. Across donors, most TCR sequences were observed very rarely, whereas some public TCRs were present in many individuals. A group of highly shared sequence variants was considered likely to be a technical artifact of the sequencing pipeline. When HLA alleles, especially DR and DQ, strongly co-occurred, attributing TCR associations to individual alleles was difficult. The authors suggested that the approach could potentially be generalized to other disease states and immunological phenotypes. The classifier was reported to diagnose cytomegalovirus status with high specificity and sensitivity in both the original and validation cohorts. The study listed 150 to 200 TCR beta chains as associated with cytomegalovirus.

Here the chain combines TRBV7-8 and TRBJ2-3; 8 central nucleotides agree with TRBD2. The origin of this receptor is a man aged 60 to 75 in good health and CMV-seronegative. The material sequenced was PBMCs. The sequenced DNA is TGTGCCAGCAGCTTAGTAGCGGGGAGAGATACGCAGTATTTT. Its translation reads: CASSLVAGRDTQYF.